This is a list of T cell receptor beta chains from one sample in a study of human T cells and chemical hapten exposure. TCRdb reanalysed the RACE reads using MiXCR and keeps one entry per CDR3 protein. The sample shows 75,000 to 100,000 distinct CDR3 sequences, around 11% of them seen only once. Sequencing was performed on whole blood, taken in connection with sensitization to the hapten diphenylcyclopropenone (DPC). The receptors were gathered from a woman aged 55-69 years with alopecia areata. Some clones in this sample may be carry-over from other donors' samples. Each CDR3 is given with its conserved first and last residue.

V gene,J gene,CDR3 protein
TRBV7-8,TRBJ1-2,CASSIVRDYGYGYTF
TRBV4-1,TRBJ2-5,CASSRTPRTSGGGGSQETQYF
TRBV3-1,TRBJ1-2,CASTFDGRPFTF
TRBV20-1,TRBJ1-3,CSAPGQFSGNTIYF
TRBV18,TRBJ1-3,CASSLDRGNTIYF
TRBV19,TRBJ2-4,CASSTGQRPNIQYF
TRBV11-3,TRBJ2-3,CASSLAGGPQDTQYF
TRBV20-1,TRBJ1-2,CSARDPDGSRIYTF
TRBV5-1,TRBJ2-5,CASSPGTSSMVGQETQYF
TRBV5-1,TRBJ2-2,CASSVDNPNTGELFF
TRBV29-1,TRBJ1-5,CSVSSGEPQHF
TRBV20-1,TRBJ2-4,CSARDQGNIQYF
TRBV6-2/TRBV6-3,TRBJ2-5,CASSSERSWEETQYF
TRBV29-1,TRBJ2-1,CSVVMGTALYNEQFF
TRBV6-5,TRBJ1-2,CASRSPITLNYGYTF
TRBV18,TRBJ2-3,CASSPGTPDTQYF
TRBV29-1,TRBJ1-1,CSVDWGQNTEAFF
TRBV30,TRBJ2-5,CAWSVLQGSETQYF
TRBV7-9,TRBJ1-4,CASSSGTGDEKLFF
TRBV6-5,TRBJ1-4,CASSRTYATNEKLFF
TRBV4-1,TRBJ1-2,CASSLTGTLNYGYTF
TRBV7-6,TRBJ2-7,CASSPLGFGASYEQYF
TRBV4-2,TRBJ2-7,CASSQDGTGGGYEQYF
TRBV6-5,TRBJ2-1,CASSYSIQSEQFF
TRBV10-3,TRBJ1-2,CAIRASGTESYGYTF
TRBV30,TRBJ1-2,CACGVDGYTF
TRBV5-4,TRBJ2-1,CASSLAGSYNEQFF
TRBV5-1,TRBJ2-7,CASSPESNSYEQYF
TRBV30,TRBJ2-3,CAWNVGGRADTQYF
TRBV7-9,TRBJ2-3,CASGSPAGPSTDTQYF
TRBV7-2,TRBJ2-7,CASSPTPGSGLEQYF
TRBV9,TRBJ1-1,CASSAGQGLNTEAFF
TRBV27,TRBJ2-1,CASSLSSGGNEQFF
TRBV4-1,TRBJ1-2,CASSQDSLNYGYTF
TRBV6-1,TRBJ2-1,CASSPDRGQFF
TRBV18,TRBJ1-2,CASSPSRDNIGYTF
TRBV18,TRBJ2-7,CASSWGQGRMYEQYF
TRBV3-1,TRBJ1-6,CASSLPPEPLHF
TRBV2,TRBJ2-5,CASNVQGPRQETQYF
TRBV4-1,TRBJ2-1,CASSQVGNEQFF
TRBV20-1,TRBJ2-3,CSASVPGIDTQYF
TRBV20-1,TRBJ2-7,CSARSPSGSYEQYF
TRBV12-3/TRBV12-4,TRBJ1-2,CASSLEGRANYGYTF
TRBV6-6,TRBJ1-3,CASSYSARSGNTIYF
TRBV10-3,TRBJ1-1,CAISERAGGYTEAFF
TRBV20-1,TRBJ2-5,CSARGPGKETQYF
TRBV12-3/TRBV12-4,TRBJ1-2,CASSPGQLTNYGYTF
TRBV7-9,TRBJ2-1,CASSPGLVGDEQFF
TRBV11-2,TRBJ2-7,CASSHGTGTYEQYF
TRBV5-1,TRBJ2-7,CASSGSASAGEQYF
TRBV2,TRBJ2-3,CASSKELTDTDTQYF
TRBV12-3/TRBV12-4,TRBJ2-1,CASSPTYNEQFF
TRBV7-9,TRBJ2-3,CASSSIHPADF
TRBV29-1,TRBJ1-2,CSVVDRGYGYTF
TRBV6-1,TRBJ2-5,CASSAGTSFAETQYF
TRBV6-4,TRBJ2-1,CASSDWYNEQFF
TRBV7-9,TRBJ2-7,CASSFPPRGEQYF
TRBV6-6,TRBJ2-5,CASAPWADQETQYF
TRBV18,TRBJ2-7,CASSPVDSYYEQYF